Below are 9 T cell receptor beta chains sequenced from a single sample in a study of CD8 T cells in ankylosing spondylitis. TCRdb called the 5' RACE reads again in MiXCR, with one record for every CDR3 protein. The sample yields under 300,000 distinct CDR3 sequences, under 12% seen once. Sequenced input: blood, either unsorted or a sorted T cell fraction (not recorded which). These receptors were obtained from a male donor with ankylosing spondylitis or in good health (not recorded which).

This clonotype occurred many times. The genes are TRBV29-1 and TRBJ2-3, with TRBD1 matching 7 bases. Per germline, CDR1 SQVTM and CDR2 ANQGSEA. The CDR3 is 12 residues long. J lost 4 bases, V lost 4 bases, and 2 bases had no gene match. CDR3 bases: TGCAGCGTTGCTGACAGGGCAGATACGCAGTATTTT. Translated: CSVADRADTQYF.

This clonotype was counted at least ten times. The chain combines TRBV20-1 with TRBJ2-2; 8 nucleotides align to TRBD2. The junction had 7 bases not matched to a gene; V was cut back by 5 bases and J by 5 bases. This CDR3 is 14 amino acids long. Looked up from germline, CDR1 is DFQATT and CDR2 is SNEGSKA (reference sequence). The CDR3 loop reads CSAPGGSRTGELFF. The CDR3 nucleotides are TGCAGTGCTCCGGGGGGGTCGCGTACCGGGGAGCTGTTTTTT.

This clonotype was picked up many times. The CDR3 loop reads CASSLVSQTDTQYF. The CDR3 DNA reads TGTGCCAGCAGCTTAGTATCGCAAACAGATACGCAGTATTTT. This chain uses TRBV7-2 with TRBJ2-3; D not resolved. This CDR3 has 14 amino acids. Germline CDR1 SGHTA, CDR2 FQGNSA. V lost 1 base to trimming and J lost 3 bases, with 8 bases between them.

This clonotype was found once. The CDR3 sequence is CAWSPYNTGELFF. DNA of the CDR3: TGTGCCTGGAGTCCCTACAACACCGGGGAGCTGTTTTTT. The chain carries TRBV30 and TRBJ2-2; D unclear. The length of the CDR3 is 13 residues. Deletions cut 2 bases from V and 2 bases from J, with 6 bases between. CDR1 is GTSNPN and CDR2 is SVGIG in the germline V gene (reference sequence).

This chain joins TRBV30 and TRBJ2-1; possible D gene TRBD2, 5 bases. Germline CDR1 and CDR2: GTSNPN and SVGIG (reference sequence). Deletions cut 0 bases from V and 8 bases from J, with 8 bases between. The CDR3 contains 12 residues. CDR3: CAWSVSGYEQFF. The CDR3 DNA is TGTGCCTGGAGTGTGAGCGGCTATGAGCAGTTCTTC.

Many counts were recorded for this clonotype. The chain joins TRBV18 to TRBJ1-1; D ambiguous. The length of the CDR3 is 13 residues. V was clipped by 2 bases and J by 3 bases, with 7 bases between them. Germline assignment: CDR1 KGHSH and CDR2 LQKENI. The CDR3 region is CASSPNLDTEAFF. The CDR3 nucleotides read TGTGCCAGCTCACCAAACTTGGACACTGAAGCTTTCTTT.

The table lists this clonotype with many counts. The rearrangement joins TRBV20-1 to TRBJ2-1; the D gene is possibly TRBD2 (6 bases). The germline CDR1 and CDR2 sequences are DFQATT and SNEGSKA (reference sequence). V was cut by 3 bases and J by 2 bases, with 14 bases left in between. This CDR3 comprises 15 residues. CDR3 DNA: TGCAGTGCTAGCCCAACTAGCCGCGCCTACAATGAGCAGTTCTTC. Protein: CSASPTSRAYNEQFF.

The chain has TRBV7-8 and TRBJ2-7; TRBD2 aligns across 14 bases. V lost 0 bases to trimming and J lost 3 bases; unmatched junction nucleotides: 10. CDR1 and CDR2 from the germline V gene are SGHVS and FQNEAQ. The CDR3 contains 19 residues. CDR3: CASSLAPGLAGVKIYEQYF. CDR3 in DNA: TGTGCCAGCAGCTTAGCCCCGGGACTAGCGGGAGTTAAAATCTACGAGCAGTACTTC.

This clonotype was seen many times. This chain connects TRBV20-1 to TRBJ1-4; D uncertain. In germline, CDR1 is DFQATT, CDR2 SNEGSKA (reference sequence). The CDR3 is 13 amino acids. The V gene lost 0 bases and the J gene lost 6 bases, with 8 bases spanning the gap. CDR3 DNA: TGCAGTGCTAGAGACGGACGGGATGAAAAACTGTTTTTT. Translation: CSARDGRDEKLFF.